These 26 T cell receptor beta chains share one sample of origin, sequenced in a study of shared clonotypes between healthy human individuals. Assay: immunoSEQ multiplex PCR; the TCRdb copy retains only in-frame clones and omits some. The repertoire holds about 680,000 clones, with approximately 73% as singletons. Input material: memory CD4+ T cells sorted from blood. Subset reported: CD45RA-negative fraction. Receptor source: a woman in her thirties in good health.

This sequence joins TRBV5-1 and TRBJ2-5, with 9 nucleotides matching TRBD2. There are 14 residues in the CDR3. CDR1 is SGHRS and CDR2 is YFSETQ in the germline V gene. The V gene end was trimmed by 4 bases and the J gene end by 3 bases; junction bases not matched to a gene: 4. Here the CDR3 DNA reads TGCGCCAGCAGCAGATTAGCGGGGGAAGAGACCCAGTACTTC. Translated, it gives CASSRLAGEETQYF.

Comment on this clone: The sample holds other DNA sequences that translate to the same CDR3. This chain links TRBV11-2 with TRBJ2-1; possibly TRBD1 for D (6 bases). The CDR3 has 15 amino acids. Looked up from germline, CDR1 is SGHAT and CDR2 is FQNNGV. V lost 1 base and J 1 base, leaving 8 bases between the germline ends. In DNA form, the CDR3 reads TGTGCCAGCAGCTTAGTTAGGGGGTCCTACAATGAGCAGTTCTTC. This sequence encodes CASSLVRGSYNEQFF.

The gene calls are TRBV6-4 and TRBJ2-2; weak D call: TRBD1 (5 bases). V lost 4 bases to trimming and J lost 2 bases, with 11 bases between them. This CDR3 spans 15 amino acids. CDR1 is MRHNA, CDR2 SNTAGT, per germline. CDR3 protein: CASSGDSHNTGELFF. In nucleotides, the CDR3 is TGTGCCAGCAGTGGCGACAGCCACAACACCGGGGAGCTGTTTTTT.

As regards this clone: Sequence at one end of the junction differs from germline and may be a read error. The V gene is TRBV5-5, the J gene TRBJ2-1, with 9 bases lining up with TRBD2. Germline CDR1 SGHKS, CDR2 YYEKEE (reference sequence). The CDR3 extends over 13 amino acids. The CDR3 DNA reads as TGTGCCAGCAGCTTGGGGCTTAGCGGGAGATCTGTCTTC. It specifies CASSLGLSGRSVF.

This clone occurred a few times. The chain has TRBV5-1 and TRBJ2-2; 8 bases are a match to TRBD2. Germline V CDR1 and CDR2: SGHRS, YFSETQ. This CDR3 has 15 amino acids. The J segment lost 5 bases and the V segment lost 3 bases, leaving 6 bases of the junction unmatched. CDR3 sequence: CASSYSGMGTGELFF. As DNA, the CDR3 is TGCGCCAGCAGCTATAGCGGGATGGGTACCGGGGAGCTGTTTTTT.

The rearrangement joins TRBV30 to TRBJ1-5; 9 nucleotides align to TRBD1. The junction had 8 bases not matched to a gene; V was cut back by 2 bases and J by 6 bases. The CDR3 totals 15 residues. Germline V lookup: CDR1 GTSNPN, CDR2 SVGIG (reference sequence). The CDR3: CAWSRGTGPGQPQHF. CDR3 DNA: TGTGCCTGGAGTCGAGGGACAGGGCCAGGTCAGCCCCAGCATTTT.

Ten or more counts support this clone. This chain uses TRBV4-1 with TRBJ2-3; D assignment may be TRBD1 or TRBD2 (5 bases each). The germline CDR1 and CDR2 sequences are MGHRA and YSYEKL. Deletions cut 4 bases from V and 2 bases from J, with 10 bases between. The CDR3 has 14 amino acids. The chain's CDR3 is CASSLKGTTDTQYF. The CDR3 DNA follows: TGCGCCAGCAGCCTTAAAGGGACCACAGATACGCAGTATTTT.

The rearrangement uses TRBV4-1 and TRBJ2-1, with 8 bases matching TRBD1. The germline V gene has CDR1 MGHRA and CDR2 YSYEKL. The CDR3 spans 18 residues. Losses at the gene ends were 1 base for V and 9 bases for J; bases not matched to a gene: 17. CDR3 sequence (DNA): TGCGCCAGCAGCCAAGGCGGACAGGGAAAGGGCCGAGGCGGTGAGCAGTTCTTC. It yields the protein CASSQGGQGKGRGGEQFF.

This clone came up once. The chain joins TRBV9 to TRBJ1-3, with 8 bases aligning to TRBD1. The V gene's germline CDR1 is SGDLS and CDR2 YYNGEE. CDR3 length: 16 residues. V was pared by 1 base and J by 8 bases, with 11 bases of the junction left unmatched. Written as DNA, the CDR3 is TGTGCCAGCAGCGTAACCCTTGCAGGGGGCGTGGACACCATATATTTT. This translates into CASSVTLAGGVDTIYF.

Here the CDR3 DNA reads TGTGCCAGCCAGTCAGGCAATCAGCCCCAGCATTTT. Its translation is CASQSGNQPQHF. This chain uses TRBV6-5 with TRBJ1-5; D is unresolved. CDR3 size: 12 residues. Germline values: CDR1 MNHEY, CDR2 SVGAGI. V gave up 8 bases and J gave up 2 bases, with 7 bases separating them.

The chain recombines TRBV5-4 with TRBJ2-6; 7 bases are shared with TRBD2. The CDR3 sequence is 16 residues long. Trimming at V came to 0 bases and at J to 3 bases, leaving 3 bases not matched to a gene. CDR1 is SGHNT and CDR2 is YYREEE in the germline V gene (reference sequence). In DNA form, the CDR3 reads TGTGCCAGCAGCTTGGGCGGGAGTGGTGGGGCCAACGTCCTGACTTTC. Protein product: CASSLGGSGGANVLTF.

The chain joins TRBV6-5 to TRBJ1-5; tentative D call: TRBD1 (5 bases). Trimming took 2 bases from V and 6 from J, leaving 8 bases between them. This CDR3 contains 13 residues. Germline CDR1 and CDR2: MNHEY and SVGAGI. This CDR3 reads CASSYGGGQPQHF. CDR3 nucleotide sequence: TGTGCCAGCAGTTACGGTGGGGGTCAGCCCCAGCATTTT.

The rearrangement links TRBV7-9 to TRBJ1-1; the D is unclear. Germline V gene sequence: CDR1 SEHNR, CDR2 FQNEAQ (reference sequence). The CDR3 covers 14 residues. V lost 0 bases and J lost 3, with 8 bases in between. The CDR3 is CASSLAPMDTEAFF. DNA of the CDR3: TGTGCCAGCAGCTTAGCCCCCATGGACACTGAAGCTTTCTTT.

This chain connects TRBV27 to TRBJ2-7, with 9 bases fitting TRBD2. The V gene end was trimmed by 6 bases and the J gene end by 3 bases; junction bases not matched to a gene: 6. Germline V gene lookup returns CDR1 MNHEY and CDR2 SMNVEV (reference sequence). The length of the CDR3 is 14 residues. The CDR3 region has the DNA TGTGCCAGCAGCCCCCGGCGGGAGGGCTACGAGCAGTACTTC. Translation gives CASSPRREGYEQYF.

This clone came up a few times. The J gene is TRBJ1-2, the V gene TRBV6-1, with D possibly TRBD1 on 6 matching bases. The CDR3 has 13 amino acids. Germline lookup yields CDR1 MNHNS and CDR2 SASEGT. V was pared by 3 bases and J by 4 bases, with 9 bases between. The CDR3 bases are TGTGCCAGCAGTGACAGGGGTTTCTATGGCTACACCTTC. Protein product: CASSDRGFYGYTF.

The chain is built from TRBV2 and TRBJ2-2; D perhaps matches TRBD1 (6 bases). The CDR3 length is 13 residues. Germline V gives CDR1 SNHLY, CDR2 FYNNEI. Deletions cut 7 bases from V and 4 bases from J, with 10 bases between. DNA for the CDR3: TGTGCCAGCATCCTACAGGGCACCGGGGAGCTGTTTTTT. This sequence encodes CASILQGTGELFF. Full variable domain (outside the CDR3, taken from reference TRBV2 and TRBJ2-2): EPEVTQTPSHQVTQMGQEVILRCVPISNHLYFYWYRQILGQKVEFLVSFYNNEISEKSEIFDDQFSVERPDGSNFTLKIRSTKLEDSAMYFCASILQGTGELFFGEGSRLTVL.

This chain connects TRBV18 to TRBJ1-1; D unclear. The CDR3 consists of 14 residues. Trimming took 6 bases from V and 2 from J, leaving 13 bases between them. In germline, CDR1 is KGHSH, CDR2 LQKENI. This chain's CDR3 is CASSPAFGNTEAFF. The CDR3 DNA reads TGTGCCAGCTCCCCGGCGTTCGGTAACACTGAAGCTTTCTTT. Complete variable domain (other parts from reference TRBV18 and TRBJ1-1): NAGVMQNPRHLVRRRGQEARLRCSPMKGHSHVYWYRQLPEEGLKFMVYLQKENIIDESGMPKERFSAEFPKEGPSILRIQQVVRGDSAAYFCASSPAFGNTEAFFGQGTRLTVV.

The chain couples TRBV10-3 to TRBJ2-3, with a weak D call TRBD2 (5 bases). V lost 9 bases, J lost 1 base, and 14 bases lay in between. Germline V gene data show CDR1 as ENHRY and CDR2 as SYGVKD. This CDR3 has 14 residues. As DNA, the CDR3 is TGTGCCATAAGGTCCACCGGGGGCACAGATACGCAGTATTTT. Translation gives CAIRSTGGTDTQYF.

This clone was seen only once. The chain recombines TRBV6-5 with TRBJ1-5, with D uncertain. The V gene's germline CDR1 is MNHEY and CDR2 SVGAGI. V was clipped by 6 bases and J by 7 bases, with 13 bases between them. The CDR3 spans 13 residues. The CDR3: CASSLKGGQPQHF. CDR3 nucleotides: TGTGCCAGCAGCCTAAAGGGAGGCCAGCCCCAGCATTTT.

V is TRBV11-3 and J is TRBJ2-3; TRBD2 is a possible D gene (6 bases). Trimming left V 3 bases short and J 6 bases short, with 10 bases between. The CDR3 extends over 13 amino acids. The germline CDR1 and CDR2 sequences are SGHNT and YENEEA. The CDR3 nucleotides are TGTGCCAGCAGCTTGATGGAGGGGGATACGCAGTATTTT. Its translation is CASSLMEGDTQYF.

The V gene is TRBV25-1, the J gene TRBJ1-4; 8 bases align to TRBD1. Looked up from germline, CDR1 is MGHDK and CDR2 is SYGVNS. V trimming: 5 bases; J trimming: 8 bases; junction bases outside the gene matches: 10. The CDR3 runs 15 residues. CDR3 in DNA: TGTGCCAGCAGTCTCCCCGGGACAGGCAAAGAAAAACTGTTTTTT. Residues: CASSLPGTGKEKLFF.

This clone was seen only a few times. This chain uses TRBV14 with TRBJ1-3; D remains unclear. Germline V gives CDR1 SGHDN, CDR2 FVKESK. This CDR3 is 15 amino acids long. The V gene lost 5 bases and the J gene lost 0 bases, with 11 bases spanning the gap. As DNA, the CDR3 is TGTGCCAGCAGCGGTACCATCTTCTCTGGAAACACCATATATTTT. This gives the protein CASSGTIFSGNTIYF.

In its sample, this clone was seen a few times. The J gene is TRBJ2-2, the V gene TRBV6-5; D possibly matches TRBD1 or TRBD2 (5 bases each). Germline CDR1 and CDR2: MNHEY and SVGAGI. Trimming cost V 1 base and J 2 bases, with 8 bases left between them. This CDR3 spans 15 amino acids. CDR3 in amino acids: CASSYYGGNTGELFF. CDR3 nucleotide sequence: TGTGCCAGCAGTTACTATGGGGGAAACACCGGGGAGCTGTTTTTT.

This chain joins TRBV29-1 and TRBJ1-1; D is possibly TRBD1 (5 bases). The germline V gene encodes CDR1 SQVTM and CDR2 ANQGSEA. The germline V and J ends were trimmed by 6 bases and 0 bases, with 11 bases remaining between them. This CDR3 region has 13 residues. CDR3 residues: CSVKTVMNTEAFF. As DNA, the CDR3 is TGCAGCGTGAAGACAGTCATGAACACTGAAGCTTTCTTT.

The chain joins TRBV18 to TRBJ2-7; a weak D match, TRBD2 (6 bases). V lost 4 bases and J 4 bases, leaving 14 bases between the germline ends. The CDR3 is 14 amino acids. The V gene's germline CDR1 is KGHSH and CDR2 LQKENI. CDR3 loop: CASSRTSRQYEQYF. For the CDR3, the DNA is TGTGCCAGCTCACGTACTAGCAGACAATACGAGCAGTACTTC.

The chain links TRBV28 to TRBJ1-4; TRBD1 matches at 9 bases. CDR3 size: 16 residues. The germline V gene has CDR1 MDHEN and CDR2 SYDVKM. V lost 5 bases, J lost 2 bases, and 6 bases stayed unmatched. CDR3 in amino acids: CASSTQGAPTNEKLFF. The CDR3, as DNA: TGTGCCAGCAGTACACAGGGGGCGCCGACTAATGAAAAACTGTTTTTT.